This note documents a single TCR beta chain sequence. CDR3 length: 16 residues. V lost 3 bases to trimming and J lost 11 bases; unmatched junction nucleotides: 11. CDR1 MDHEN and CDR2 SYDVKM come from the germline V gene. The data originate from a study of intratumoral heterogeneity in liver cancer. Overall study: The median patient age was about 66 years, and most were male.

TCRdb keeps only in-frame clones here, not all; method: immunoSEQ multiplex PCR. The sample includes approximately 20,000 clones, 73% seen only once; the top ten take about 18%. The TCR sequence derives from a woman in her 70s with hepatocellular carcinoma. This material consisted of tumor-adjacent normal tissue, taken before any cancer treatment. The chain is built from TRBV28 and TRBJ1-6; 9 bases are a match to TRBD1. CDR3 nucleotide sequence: TGTGCCAGCAGTTTCCCCCGGGACAGGGTGGGTACACCCCTCCACTTT. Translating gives CASSFPRDRVGTPLHF. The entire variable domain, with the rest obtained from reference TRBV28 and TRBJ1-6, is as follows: DVKVTQSSRYLVKRTGEKVFLECVQDMDHENMFWYRQDPGLGLRLIYFSYDVKMKEKGDIPEGYSVSREKKERFSLILESASTNQTSMYLCASSFPRDRVGTPLHFGNGTRLTVT.